This T cell receptor beta chain derives from a study of T cell responses to AZD1222 COVID-19 vaccine. General study findings and limits: Most donors were white British and more were female, and clonal diversity was possibly underestimated.

In regard to this clone: What it binds is unknown.

TCRdb keeps only in-frame clones here, not all; method: immunoSEQ multiplex PCR. The profile shows 150,000 or so clones, around 90% of them singletons. The CDR3 length is 16 residues. J was trimmed by 7 bases and V by 2 bases; bases with no gene match: 10. The germline CDR1 and CDR2 sequences are LGHDT and YNNKEL (reference sequence). The clonotype was recovered from an adult in good health. The chain has TRBV3-1 (or the pseudogene TRBV3-2) and TRBJ1-2; 10 positions match TRBD1. The specimen was peripheral blood, collected on day 0 of AZD1222 vaccination. The CDR3 protein is CASSQPGQGLEGGYTF. The CDR3, as DNA: TGTGCCAGCAGCCAACCGGGACAGGGGTTGGAAGGTGGCTACACCTTC.